A single sample is the source of the 6 T cell receptor beta chains below, sequenced in a study of beta chain features in type 1 diabetes. Regarding the study as a whole: For Type 1 diabetes patients, all four CD4+ subsets carried TCRB CDR3s that were moderately but significantly shorter.

The study reverse transcribed the entire isolated RNA, so it sequenced expressed TCRB transcripts. Only in-frame clones appear in the TCRdb table, and some are missing; sequencing was by immunoSEQ multiplex PCR. Altogether more than 550,000 clones are present, roughly an eighth being singletons, with the ten largest covering 0.03% to 0.04%. Their target antigens are unknown. Sequencing input: naive CD4+ T cells from blood. These receptors were collected from a man between 18 and 35 years old with type 1 diabetes.

In its sample, this clone was seen a few times. The DNA for the CDR3 is TGTGCCAGCAGCTTAGCCCCTCCGGGACTAGCGGGGGGGCCTCACGAGCAGTACTTC. As protein: CASSLAPPGLAGGPHEQYF. The gene calls are TRBV7-2 and TRBJ2-7; 16 nucleotides line up with TRBD2. The germline gives CDR1 SGHTA, CDR2 FQGNSA. J lost 5 bases, V lost 0 bases, and 10 bases had no gene match. CDR3 length: 19 residues.

V usage is TRBV19 and J usage is TRBJ2-7, with 14 bases fitting TRBD2. This CDR3 is 15 amino acids long. Germline V lookup: CDR1 LNHDA, CDR2 SQIVND (reference sequence). Trimming cost V 3 bases and J 6 bases; bases outside gene matches: 4. The CDR3 protein is CASSMGTSGRGEQYF. The CDR3 DNA follows: TGTGCCAGTAGTATGGGGACTAGCGGGAGAGGCGAGCAGTACTTC. Full variable domain (rest looked up from reference TRBV19 and TRBJ2-7): DGGITQSPKYLFRKEGQNVTLSCEQNLNHDAMYWYRQDPGQGLRLIYYSQIVNDFQKGDIAEGYSVSREKKESFPLTVTSAQKNPTAFYLCASSMGTSGRGEQYFGPGTRLTVT.

The chain joins TRBV7-2 to TRBJ2-7; 7 bases fit TRBD2. The CDR3 sequence is 14 residues long. Germline CDR1 and CDR2: SGHTA and FQGNSA. The V segment lost 6 bases and the J segment 6 bases; nucleotides outside the gene matches: 11. CDR3 sequence: CASSPGTTLREQYF. CDR3 DNA sequence: TGTGCCAGCAGTCCCGGGACTACACTACGCGAGCAGTACTTC.

The chain employs TRBV7-2 and TRBJ2-7; D is undetermined. Trimming cost V 1 base and J 0 bases, with 7 bases left between them. The CDR3 is made up of 14 amino acids. Germline V gene sequence: CDR1 SGHTA, CDR2 FQGNSA. CDR3 region: CASSLVAGSYEQYF. In DNA, the CDR3 is TGTGCCAGCAGCTTAGTGGCAGGCTCCTACGAGCAGTACTTC. Supplemented by reference TRBV7-2 and TRBJ2-7, the full variable domain reads GAGVSQSPSNKVTEKGKDVELRCDPISGHTALYWYRQSLGQGLEFLIYFQGNSAPDKSGLPSDRFSAERTGGSVSTLTIQRTQQEDSAVYLCASSLVAGSYEQYFGPGTRLTVT.

A few counts support this clone. The chain is built from TRBV20-1 and TRBJ2-1; 7 bases line up with TRBD1. The V gene's germline CDR1 is DFQATT and CDR2 SNEGSKA (reference sequence). The CDR3 is 11 amino acids. J gave up 9 bases and V 6 bases, and 5 bases lay outside the gene matches. The CDR3 spells CSAKGAGEQFF. The CDR3 nucleotides read TGCAGTGCGAAGGGGGCGGGTGAGCAGTTCTTC.

This clone turned up a few times. The chain has TRBV5-1 and TRBJ1-2; D is uncertain. CDR3 length: 15 residues. Trimming stripped 4 bases from V and 4 bases from J, with 17 bases between. The germline gives CDR1 SGHRS, CDR2 YFSETQ. CDR3 protein: CASSPAGDRGYGYTF. The CDR3, as DNA: TGCGCCAGCAGCCCCGCCGGGGATCGGGGCTATGGCTACACCTTC.